This is a list of T cell receptor beta chains from one sample in a study of blood T cell repertoires in COVID-19. Libraries were prepared by immunoSEQ multiplex PCR; TCRdb keeps only in-frame clonotypes and omits some of them. This sample has 300,000 to 400,000 clones, with 80% to 90% found just once. Material for sequencing was PBMCs or T cells enriched from blood (not recorded which). Source of these receptors: a middle-aged woman with acute COVID-19. The CDR3 runs from the conserved cysteine through the conserved F or W. The D gene is left open where the match is weak. The size field is filled for only some rows; it gives once, few, many or a size class.

clone_size: -; j_call: TRBJ2-3; d_call: TRBD1; v_call: TRBV27; cdr3_nt: TGTGCCAGCAGTCGAGGACAGGGAGGCACAGATACGCAGTATTTT; cdr3_aa: CASSRGQGGTDTQYF
clone_size: once; j_call: TRBJ2-3; d_call: -; v_call: TRBV20-1; cdr3_nt: TGCAGTGCTAGAGCGGGTACGCAGTATTTT; cdr3_aa: CSARAGTQYF
clone_size: few; j_call: TRBJ2-7; d_call: -; v_call: TRBV7-3; cdr3_nt: TGTGCCAGCAGCCACTCCGGTCTATCCGAGCAGTACTTC; cdr3_aa: CASSHSGLSEQYF
clone_size: -; j_call: TRBJ2-1; d_call: TRBD1; v_call: TRBV29-1; cdr3_nt: TGCAGCGGGGGACAGAGCTCCTACAATGAGCAGTTCTTC; cdr3_aa: CSGGQSSYNEQFF
clone_size: -; j_call: TRBJ1-3; d_call: TRBD1; v_call: TRBV5-1; cdr3_nt: TGCGCCAGCAGCTTGGATGGACAGGGGTCTGGAAACACCATATATTTT; cdr3_aa: CASSLDGQGSGNTIYF
clone_size: -; j_call: TRBJ1-2; d_call: TRBD1; v_call: TRBV4-3; cdr3_nt: TGCGCCAGCAGCCAAGAAGGGACAGGGGGAGGCTACACCTTC; cdr3_aa: CASSQEGTGGGYTF
clone_size: -; j_call: TRBJ1-2; d_call: TRBD1; v_call: TRBV28; cdr3_nt: TGTGCCAGCAGTTATACCCTCGGGGCGGGACAGGATAACTATGGCTACACCTTC; cdr3_aa: CASSYTLGAGQDNYGYTF
clone_size: few; j_call: TRBJ1-1; d_call: -; v_call: TRBV19; cdr3_nt: TGTGCCAGTAGTATCGTGGGCTTAAACACTGAAGCTTTCTTT; cdr3_aa: CASSIVGLNTEAFF
clone_size: -; j_call: TRBJ2-5; d_call: -; v_call: TRBV18; cdr3_nt: TGTGCCAGCTCAGGGAGACTAGTGGCTGAGACCCAGTACTTC; cdr3_aa: CASSGRLVAETQYF
clone_size: -; j_call: TRBJ1-1; d_call: TRBD1; v_call: TRBV10-3; cdr3_nt: TGTGCCATCAGTGAGTACGTCACAGGGGGCAAGAGGGAAAACACTGAAGCTTTCTTT; cdr3_aa: CAISEYVTGGKRENTEAFF
clone_size: -; j_call: TRBJ2-2; d_call: -; v_call: TRBV19; cdr3_nt: TGTGCCAGTAGTGGTACAGAGAACACCGGGGAGCTGTTTTTT; cdr3_aa: CASSGTENTGELFF
clone_size: -; j_call: TRBJ2-5; d_call: TRBD2; v_call: TRBV12-3/TRBV12-4; cdr3_nt: TGTGCCAGCCACGGGGGGGGCGCGGAGACCCAGTACTTC; cdr3_aa: CASHGGGAETQYF
clone_size: -; j_call: TRBJ1-6; d_call: -; v_call: TRBV5-5; cdr3_nt: TGTGCCAGCAGCTTGGAAGCCGGAGGGGGGGTGGGTTATAATTCACCCCTCCACTTT; cdr3_aa: CASSLEAGGGVGYNSPLHF
clone_size: -; j_call: TRBJ1-2; d_call: -; v_call: TRBV18; cdr3_nt: TGTGCCAGCTCAACAGAGACAGGTCTTAGCTATGGCTACACCTTC; cdr3_aa: CASSTETGLSYGYTF
clone_size: few; j_call: TRBJ1-1; d_call: -; v_call: TRBV12-3/TRBV12-4; cdr3_nt: TGTGCCAGCAGTTTATCGGGAGCTGAAGCTTTCTTT; cdr3_aa: CASSLSGAEAFF
clone_size: -; j_call: TRBJ2-7; d_call: TRBD1; v_call: TRBV9; cdr3_nt: TGTGCCAGCAGCGTAGGTCCTCGACCCGGGACAGGGTTCTACGAGCAGTACTTC; cdr3_aa: CASSVGPRPGTGFYEQYF
clone_size: -; j_call: TRBJ1-2; d_call: -; v_call: TRBV25-1; cdr3_nt: TGTGCCAGCAGTGAATTCGGGTATGGCTACACCTTC; cdr3_aa: CASSEFGYGYTF
clone_size: -; j_call: TRBJ2-6; d_call: TRBD1; v_call: TRBV6-2/TRBV6-3; cdr3_nt: TGTGCCAGCAGTGACAGGGGTACTGGGGCCAACGTCCTGACTTTC; cdr3_aa: CASSDRGTGANVLTF
clone_size: -; j_call: TRBJ1-1; d_call: TRBD1; v_call: TRBV9; cdr3_nt: TGTGCCAGCAGCGTAGACAGGGGGAACACTGAAGCTTTCTTT; cdr3_aa: CASSVDRGNTEAFF